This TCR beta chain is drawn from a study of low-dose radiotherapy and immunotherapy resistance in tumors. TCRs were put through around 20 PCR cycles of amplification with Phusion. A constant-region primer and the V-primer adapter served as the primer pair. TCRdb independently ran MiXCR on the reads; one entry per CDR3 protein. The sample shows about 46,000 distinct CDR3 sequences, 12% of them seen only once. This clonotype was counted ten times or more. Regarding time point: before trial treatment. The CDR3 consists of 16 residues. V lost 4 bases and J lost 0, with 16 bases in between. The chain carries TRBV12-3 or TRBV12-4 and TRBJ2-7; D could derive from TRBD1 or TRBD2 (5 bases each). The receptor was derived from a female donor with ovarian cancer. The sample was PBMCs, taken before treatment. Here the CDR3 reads CASSSGWKGSSYEQYF. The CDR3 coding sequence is TGTGCCAGCAGTTCTGGGTGGAAGGGGAGCTCCTACGAGCAGTACTTC.